This T cell receptor beta chain was captured by sequencing in a study of read filtering for tumor transcriptome and immune sequencing. Study details: The cohort had some 16 men and over twelve women aged about 47 to 80, mean roughly 66 years. Study-level results: IR-seq captured clonotypes deeper and more reliably than RNA-seq.

The germline gives CDR1 LNHDA, CDR2 SQIVND (reference sequence). V shed 3 bases, J shed 4 bases, and the junction held 6 bases outside the gene matches. CDR3 size: 16 residues. This library used about 360 ng RNA and molecular barcoded adaptors spanning alpha/delta and beta/gamma chains. TCRdb re-called the reads with MiXCR, one entry per CDR3 protein. Altogether some 41,000 distinct CDR3 sequences are present, 10% to 15% being singletons, with the ten largest covering around 30%. This clonotype was picked up many times. The antigen remains unidentified. This chain uses TRBV19 with TRBJ2-1; 10 nucleotides line up with TRBD2. The sequenced sample consisted of a population of CD138-negative cells sorted from bone marrow. The receptor's source is a donor at least 40 years old with multiple myeloma. CDR3 in amino acids: CASSMASGGPYNEQFF. Written as DNA, the CDR3 is TGTGCCAGTAGTATGGCTAGCGGGGGCCCTTACAATGAGCAGTTCTTC.